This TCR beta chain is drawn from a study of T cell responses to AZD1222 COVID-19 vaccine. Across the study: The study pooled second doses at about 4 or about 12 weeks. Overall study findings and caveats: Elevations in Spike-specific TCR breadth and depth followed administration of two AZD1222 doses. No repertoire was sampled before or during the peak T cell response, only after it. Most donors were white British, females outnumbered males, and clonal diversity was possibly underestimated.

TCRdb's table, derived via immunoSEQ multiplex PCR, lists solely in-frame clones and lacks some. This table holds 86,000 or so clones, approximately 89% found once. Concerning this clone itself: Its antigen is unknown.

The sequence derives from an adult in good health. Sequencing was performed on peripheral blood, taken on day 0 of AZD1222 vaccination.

This chain's CDR3 is CASSLSGSSYNEQFF. The DNA of the CDR3 is TGCGCCAGCAGCTTGTCTGGGTCCTCCTACAATGAGCAGTTCTTC. The genes are TRBV5-1 and TRBJ2-1; D is unresolved. This CDR3 comprises 15 residues. The germline V gene has CDR1 SGHRS and CDR2 YFSETQ. Trimming took 1 base from V and 0 from J, leaving 8 bases between them.